These T cell receptor beta chains were read from a single sample in a study of response to subunit inactivated influenza vaccine. TCRdb analysed the RT-PCR reads with MiXCR anew, one entry per CDR3 protein. The repertoire holds approximately 170,000 distinct CDR3 sequences, with roughly 12% as singletons. A further study also used this sample, focusing on T cells expressing NK-cell markers.

The input for sequencing was CD8+ T cells sorted from PBMCs, taken 11 to 12 days after vaccination. These receptors all come from a man aged 45-60 years who received an inactivated influenza vaccine. The CDR3 runs from the conserved cysteine through the conserved F or W. The D gene is left open where the match is weak. The size entry is marked missing in some rows and otherwise reads once, few, many or a size class.

clone size: NA; D gene: TRBD2; V gene: TRBV7-2; J gene: TRBJ2-7; CDR3 DNA: TGTGCCAGCAGCTTACACACCGGGAGGGCCTACGAGCAGTACTTC; CDR3 protein: CASSLHTGRAYEQYF
clone size: few; D gene: NA; V gene: TRBV7-9; J gene: TRBJ2-7; CDR3 DNA: TGTGCCAGCAGCTACGGGGACGTCGAGCAGTACTTC; CDR3 protein: CASSYGDVEQYF
clone size: many; D gene: NA; V gene: TRBV7-6; J gene: TRBJ2-2; CDR3 DNA: TGTGCCAGCAGCTTATCTGGCGGTTCGGCCGGGGAGCTGTTTTTT; CDR3 protein: CASSLSGGSAGELFF
clone size: few; D gene: NA; V gene: TRBV2; J gene: TRBJ2-1; CDR3 DNA: TGTGCCAGCAGGATGACTGCACGCAATGAGCAGTTCTTC; CDR3 protein: CASRMTARNEQFF
clone size: few; D gene: TRBD1; V gene: TRBV7-9; J gene: TRBJ2-7; CDR3 DNA: TGTGCCAGCGTCTCGACAGGGAATCCCTACGAGCAGTACTTC; CDR3 protein: CASVSTGNPYEQYF
clone size: many; D gene: TRBD1; V gene: TRBV7-9; J gene: TRBJ2-1; CDR3 DNA: TGTGCCAGCAGGCCCCCAGGACAGGGATTTAACAATGAGCAGTTCTTC; CDR3 protein: CASRPPGQGFNNEQFF
clone size: few; D gene: NA; V gene: TRBV6-1; J gene: TRBJ2-7; CDR3 DNA: TGTGCCAGCACCACCACACTAGTCCGGCCGGAGGGCCAGTACGAGCAGTACTTC; CDR3 protein: CASTTTLVRPEGQYEQYF
clone size: few; D gene: NA; V gene: TRBV6-2/TRBV6-3; J gene: TRBJ1-1; CDR3 DNA: TGTGCCAGCAGTTACTCGATACAGCAGAACACTGAAGCTTTCTTT; CDR3 protein: CASSYSIQQNTEAFF
clone size: NA; D gene: NA; V gene: TRBV3-1; J gene: TRBJ1-1; CDR3 DNA: TGTGCCAGCAGCCAAGATTTAGGGGTACAGTTGAACACTGAAGCTTTCTTT; CDR3 protein: CASSQDLGVQLNTEAFF
clone size: many; D gene: NA; V gene: TRBV29-1; J gene: TRBJ2-1; CDR3 DNA: TGCAGCGTTGATCTAACGAGCTCCTACAATGAGCAGTTCTTC; CDR3 protein: CSVDLTSSYNEQFF
clone size: few; D gene: TRBD2; V gene: TRBV7-9; J gene: TRBJ2-7; CDR3 DNA: TGTGCCAGCAGCTTAGTAGGAGCAGCGGGGGACTCCTACGAGCAGTACTTC; CDR3 protein: CASSLVGAAGDSYEQYF
clone size: many; D gene: NA; V gene: TRBV4-1; J gene: TRBJ1-2; CDR3 DNA: TGCGCCAGCAGCCAAGAGCCGGACTGGTCCTATGGCTACACCTTC; CDR3 protein: CASSQEPDWSYGYTF
clone size: many; D gene: NA; V gene: TRBV19; J gene: TRBJ1-1; CDR3 DNA: TGTGCCAGTAGAATTGGTGACACTGAAGCTTTCTTT; CDR3 protein: CASRIGDTEAFF
clone size: few; D gene: NA; V gene: TRBV7-8; J gene: TRBJ2-3; CDR3 DNA: TGTGCCAGCAGTCCCAACTCTCAGGCGCCCCTGGGTACGCAGTATTTT; CDR3 protein: CASSPNSQAPLGTQYF
clone size: medium-sized; D gene: TRBD1; V gene: TRBV28; J gene: TRBJ2-7; CDR3 DNA: TGTGCCAGCAGTCATACAGGGGGCACTCATTACGAGCAGTACTTC; CDR3 protein: CASSHTGGTHYEQYF
clone size: NA; D gene: NA; V gene: TRBV7-8; J gene: TRBJ2-5; CDR3 DNA: TGTGCCAGCAGCTTGGGTGGGAGTGGGCAGACCCAGTACTTC; CDR3 protein: CASSLGGSGQTQYF
clone size: few; D gene: TRBD2; V gene: TRBV10-3; J gene: TRBJ2-1; CDR3 DNA: TGTGCCATCACCGCGACTAGCGGGGCTTCCTACAATGAGCAGTTCTTC; CDR3 protein: CAITATSGASYNEQFF
clone size: few; D gene: NA; V gene: TRBV7-3; J gene: TRBJ2-7; CDR3 DNA: TGTGCCAGCAGCCTAGAGACAGTATTCCACGAGCAGTACTTC; CDR3 protein: CASSLETVFHEQYF
clone size: NA; D gene: NA; V gene: TRBV4-1; J gene: TRBJ2-7; CDR3 DNA: TGCGCCAGCAGCCAAGCACAGGGTCTGTACGAGCAGTACTTC; CDR3 protein: CASSQAQGLYEQYF
clone size: few; D gene: NA; V gene: TRBV11-2; J gene: TRBJ2-1; CDR3 DNA: TGTGCCAGCAGGGGAGGGGGGACCTCCTACAATGAGCAGTTCTTC; CDR3 protein: CASRGGGTSYNEQFF
clone size: NA; D gene: NA; V gene: TRBV4-3; J gene: TRBJ2-7; CDR3 DNA: TGCGCCAGCAGCCAAGATCTTATGAGCTCCTACGAGCAGTACTTC; CDR3 protein: CASSQDLMSSYEQYF
clone size: few; D gene: TRBD2; V gene: TRBV6-2/TRBV6-3; J gene: TRBJ2-5; CDR3 DNA: TGTGCCAGCAAGAAAGGACTAGTTGAAGAGACCCAGTACTTC; CDR3 protein: CASKKGLVEETQYF
clone size: few; D gene: NA; V gene: TRBV10-3; J gene: TRBJ1-4; CDR3 DNA: TGTGCCATCAGTTCAACGTCAACTAATGAAAAACTGTTTTTT; CDR3 protein: CAISSTSTNEKLFF
clone size: NA; D gene: NA; V gene: TRBV20-1; J gene: TRBJ2-7; CDR3 DNA: TGCAGTGCTAGAGCCCACAGGGCTTACGAGCAGTACTTC; CDR3 protein: CSARAHRAYEQYF
clone size: NA; D gene: NA; V gene: TRBV6-2/TRBV6-3; J gene: TRBJ1-1; CDR3 DNA: TGTGCCAGCAGTTCCCACCGGCGGACGAGATGGGAAGCTTTCTTT; CDR3 protein: CASSSHRRTRWEAFF
clone size: NA; D gene: NA; V gene: TRBV5-1; J gene: TRBJ1-1; CDR3 DNA: TGCGCCAGCAGCTTGGAACGGGTCAGGAACACTGAAGCTTTCTTT; CDR3 protein: CASSLERVRNTEAFF
clone size: many; D gene: NA; V gene: TRBV12-3/TRBV12-4; J gene: TRBJ2-5; CDR3 DNA: TGTGCCAGCAGCCACGTTGAAGAGACCCAGTACTTC; CDR3 protein: CASSHVEETQYF
clone size: few; D gene: NA; V gene: TRBV6-2/TRBV6-3; J gene: TRBJ2-7; CDR3 DNA: TGTGCCAGCAGTTACCTGAGCGGGACAGCCTACGAGCAGTACTTC; CDR3 protein: CASSYLSGTAYEQYF
clone size: NA; D gene: NA; V gene: TRBV4-1; J gene: TRBJ2-2; CDR3 DNA: TGCGCCAGCAGCCAAGTCGGACAGAAGAACACCGGGGAGCTGTTTTTT; CDR3 protein: CASSQVGQKNTGELFF
clone size: NA; D gene: NA; V gene: TRBV28; J gene: TRBJ2-5; CDR3 DNA: TGTGCCAGCAGTCCTCTGCGCCAGGGAAGCTTGTCGGAGACCCAGTACTTC; CDR3 protein: CASSPLRQGSLSETQYF
clone size: few; D gene: NA; V gene: TRBV5-1; J gene: TRBJ2-1; CDR3 DNA: TGCGCCAGCAGCGGGGGGCTTAACAATGAGCAGTTCTTC; CDR3 protein: CASSGGLNNEQFF
clone size: few; D gene: NA; V gene: TRBV9; J gene: TRBJ2-3; CDR3 DNA: TGTGCCAGCAGCGTGGGGGGGCTTTGGGATACGCAGTATTTT; CDR3 protein: CASSVGGLWDTQYF
clone size: many; D gene: NA; V gene: TRBV28; J gene: TRBJ1-1; CDR3 DNA: TGTGCCAGCAGTTTTTCAGGGGTGGGGGAGGCTTTCTTT; CDR3 protein: CASSFSGVGEAFF
clone size: few; D gene: NA; V gene: TRBV28; J gene: TRBJ2-1; CDR3 DNA: TGTGCCAGCAGTTTCAATATATATGAGCAGTTCTTC; CDR3 protein: CASSFNIYEQFF
clone size: few; D gene: TRBD2; V gene: TRBV28; J gene: TRBJ2-1; CDR3 DNA: TGTGCCAGCAGTACCGGGACTAACGACAATGAGCAGTTCTTC; CDR3 protein: CASSTGTNDNEQFF
clone size: NA; D gene: NA; V gene: TRBV20-1; J gene: TRBJ1-1; CDR3 DNA: TGCAGTGCGGTCTGGGGAGTGGGGAACACTGAAGCTTTCTTT; CDR3 protein: CSAVWGVGNTEAFF
clone size: NA; D gene: NA; V gene: TRBV12-3/TRBV12-4; J gene: TRBJ2-5; CDR3 DNA: TGTGCCAGCAGTTTCTTAGGGGTTGGAGAGACCCAGTACTTC; CDR3 protein: CASSFLGVGETQYF
clone size: few; D gene: NA; V gene: TRBV27; J gene: TRBJ2-7; CDR3 DNA: TGTGCCAGCAGTTTATCGAATAGCGTCAACTACGAGCAGTACTTC; CDR3 protein: CASSLSNSVNYEQYF
clone size: NA; D gene: NA; V gene: TRBV4-3; J gene: TRBJ1-5; CDR3 DNA: TGCGCCAGCAGCCGTGACCGGGGGTGGCAGCCCCAGCATTTT; CDR3 protein: CASSRDRGWQPQHF
clone size: few; D gene: TRBD2; V gene: TRBV12-3/TRBV12-4; J gene: TRBJ2-1; CDR3 DNA: TGTGCCAGCAGTTTGGCTAGCGGGGGGCTAAATGAGCAGTTCTTC; CDR3 protein: CASSLASGGLNEQFF
clone size: NA; D gene: TRBD1; V gene: TRBV27; J gene: TRBJ2-2; CDR3 DNA: TGTGCCAGCAGTTTATCGAGACAGGGTTGGGAGCTGTTTTTT; CDR3 protein: CASSLSRQGWELFF
clone size: few; D gene: NA; V gene: TRBV5-1; J gene: TRBJ2-7; CDR3 DNA: TGCGCCAGCGTTAGCCCTCGGTACTACGAGCAGTACTTC; CDR3 protein: CASVSPRYYEQYF
clone size: many; D gene: TRBD1; V gene: TRBV28; J gene: TRBJ2-5; CDR3 DNA: TGTGCCAGCAGTTTACCCTGGACAGGCCACAAGGAGACCCAGTACTTC; CDR3 protein: CASSLPWTGHKETQYF
clone size: NA; D gene: TRBD1; V gene: TRBV6-2/TRBV6-3; J gene: TRBJ2-6; CDR3 DNA: TGTGCCAGCACCTTCACAGGGGCTGGGGCCAACGTCCTGACTTTC; CDR3 protein: CASTFTGAGANVLTF
clone size: few; D gene: NA; V gene: TRBV18; J gene: TRBJ1-1; CDR3 DNA: TGTGCCAGCTCACCACGGACGCCTGAAGCTTTCTTT; CDR3 protein: CASSPRTPEAFF